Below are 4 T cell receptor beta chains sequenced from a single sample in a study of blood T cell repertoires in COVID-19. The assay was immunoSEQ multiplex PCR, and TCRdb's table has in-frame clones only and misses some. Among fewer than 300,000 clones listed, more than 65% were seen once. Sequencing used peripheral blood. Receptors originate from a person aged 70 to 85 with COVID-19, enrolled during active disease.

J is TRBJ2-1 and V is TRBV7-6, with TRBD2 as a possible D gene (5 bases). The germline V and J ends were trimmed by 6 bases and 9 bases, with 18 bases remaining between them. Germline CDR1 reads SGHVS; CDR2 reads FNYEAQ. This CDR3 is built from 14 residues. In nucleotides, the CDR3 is TGTGCCAGCAGTGGAGCCTCATGGGCGGGTGAGCAGTTCTTC. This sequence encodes CASSGASWAGEQFF.

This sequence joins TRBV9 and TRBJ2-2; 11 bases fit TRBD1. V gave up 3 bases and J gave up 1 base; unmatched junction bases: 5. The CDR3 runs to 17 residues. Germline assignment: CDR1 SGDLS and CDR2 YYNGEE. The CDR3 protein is CASSARTGGWNTGELFF. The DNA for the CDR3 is TGTGCCAGCAGCGCTAGGACAGGGGGCTGGAACACCGGGGAGCTGTTTTTT.

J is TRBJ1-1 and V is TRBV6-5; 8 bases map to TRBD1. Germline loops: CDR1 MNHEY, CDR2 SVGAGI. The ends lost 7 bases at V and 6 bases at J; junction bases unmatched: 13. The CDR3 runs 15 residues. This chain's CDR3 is CASIPPTGGSAEAFF. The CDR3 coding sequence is TGTGCCAGCATCCCGCCAACAGGGGGATCTGCTGAAGCTTTCTTT.

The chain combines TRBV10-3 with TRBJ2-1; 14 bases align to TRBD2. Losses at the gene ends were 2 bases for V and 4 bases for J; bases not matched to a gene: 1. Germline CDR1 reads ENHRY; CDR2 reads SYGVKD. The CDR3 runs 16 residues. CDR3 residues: CAISEGTSGGYNEQFF. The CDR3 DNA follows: TGTGCCATCAGTGAGGGGACTAGCGGGGGTTACAATGAGCAGTTCTTC.